This TCR beta chain came from a study of shared clonotypes between healthy human individuals. Deep level was the assay's run setting. Profiling relied on immunoSEQ multiplex PCR, and the TCRdb table lists in-frame clones only, not all of them. The sample has approximately 980,000 clones, around 80% seen once. Study-level points and caveats: With few donors, the genetic and exposure-history diversity represented was limited.

The CDR3 is 15 amino acids. From germline, CDR1 is SGHTA and CDR2 FQGNSA. V was pared by 5 bases and J by 4 bases, with 14 bases between. This clone was observed a single time. Its matching antigen is unknown. Sequenced material: memory CD4+ T cells sorted from blood. As to subset: CD45RA-negative fraction. The V and J genes are TRBV7-2 and TRBJ2-2; possible D gene TRBD1, 6 bases. This receptor was obtained from a man aged 18 to 30 in good health. As DNA, the CDR3 is TGTGCCAGCAGCCAAGGGGGACGGGTCACCGGGGAGCTGTTTTTT. Amino acid sequence: CASSQGGRVTGELFF.